A selection of T cell receptor beta chains follows, all from one sample in a study of CD8+CD57+ T cells in acquired aplastic anemia. TCRdb redid the calling of the reads with MiXCR, one entry per CDR3 protein. Seen here are approximately 250,000 distinct CDR3 sequences, 82% observed once, and the top ten hold roughly 42%. The specimen was sorted CD4+, CD8+, or CD8+CD57+ T cells (not recorded which) from PBMCs. The origin of the receptors is a human donor with aplastic anemia. Both conserved end residues are part of each CDR3. The order of the fields is clone size, D gene, V gene, J gene, CDR3 protein, CDR3 DNA. D genes are given only for firm matches. The size entry is marked missing in some rows and otherwise reads once, few, many or a size class.

size: once; D: .; V: TRBV11-1; J: TRBJ2-5; CDR3: CATSLDSEEETQYF; DNA: TGTGCCACCAGCTTAGATAGTGAAGAAGAGACCCAGTACTTC
size: few; D: .; V: TRBV11-1; J: TRBJ2-3; CDR3: CASGEEGTDTQYF; DNA: TGTGCCAGCGGCGAAGAGGGCACAGATACGCAGTATTTT
size: .; D: .; V: TRBV20-1; J: TRBJ1-1; CDR3: CSARDTLLANTEAFF; DNA: TGCAGTGCTAGAGATACCCTACTAGCGAACACTGAAGCTTTCTTT
size: once; D: TRBD1; V: TRBV7-3; J: TRBJ2-1; CDR3: CASSFRGGDRGDEQFF; DNA: TGTGCCAGCAGCTTTCGAGGAGGCGACAGGGGGGATGAGCAGTTCTTC
size: .; D: TRBD2; V: TRBV12-3/TRBV12-4; J: TRBJ2-1; CDR3: CASSGTTYRDNEQFF; DNA: TGTGCCAGCAGTGGGACTACTTATAGGGACAATGAGCAGTTCTTC
size: .; D: .; V: TRBV9; J: TRBJ1-6; CDR3: CASSADSAYNYSLHF; DNA: TGTGCCAGCAGCGCCGACAGCGCCTATAATTATTCCCTCCACTTT
size: .; D: .; V: TRBV25-1; J: TRBJ2-1; CDR3: CASSDVRTGGSEQFF; DNA: TGTGCCAGCAGTGATGTTAGGACTGGAGGTAGTGAGCAGTTCTTC
size: many; D: TRBD2; V: TRBV11-3; J: TRBJ2-1; CDR3: CASSLAGGHEQFF; DNA: TGTGCCAGCAGCTTAGCGGGAGGCCATGAGCAGTTCTTC
size: few; D: .; V: TRBV19; J: TRBJ2-3; CDR3: CASSPVPDTSTDTQYF; DNA: TGTGCCAGTAGCCCGGTCCCGGACACAAGCACAGATACGCAGTATTTT
size: .; D: .; V: TRBV7-9; J: TRBJ1-3; CDR3: CASTLESGNTIYF; DNA: TGTGCCAGCACCCTCGAGTCTGGAAACACCATATATTTT
size: once; D: .; V: TRBV9; J: TRBJ2-7; CDR3: CASSEEDYPLVNKYF; DNA: TGTGCCAGCAGCGAAGAGGACTATCCCCTGGTGAACAAGTACTTC
size: .; D: .; V: TRBV5-1; J: TRBJ2-4; CDR3: CASSWAGNTEYF; DNA: TGCGCCAGCAGCTGGGCTGGCAACACTGAGTACTTC
size: .; D: TRBD1; V: TRBV7-8; J: TRBJ1-2; CDR3: CASSTHGQGWGYTF; DNA: TGTGCCAGCAGCACCCACGGACAGGGCTGGGGCTACACCTTC
size: .; D: .; V: TRBV15; J: TRBJ2-5; CDR3: CATSPTGNDYTLGF; DNA: TGTGCCACCAGCCCCACAGGGAATGACTACACCCTCGGTTTC
size: .; D: .; V: TRBV11-3; J: TRBJ2-7; CDR3: CASSFRRSYYEQYF; DNA: TGTGCCAGCAGCTTCCGAAGAAGCTACTACGAGCAGTACTTC
size: once; D: .; V: TRBV7-9; J: TRBJ1-2; CDR3: CASSPASAKNSYTF; DNA: TGTGCCAGCAGCCCGGCTAGCGCAAAGAACAGCTACACCTTC
size: .; D: .; V: TRBV15; J: TRBJ2-3; CDR3: CASGGLANTDTQYF; DNA: TGTGCCAGCGGAGGGCTAGCGAACACAGATACGCAGTATTTT
size: once; D: .; V: TRBV7-8; J: TRBJ2-1; CDR3: CASSLAGGPDTQLPYNEQFF; DNA: TGTGCCAGCAGCTTAGCGGGAGGTCCCGATACGCAGCTTCCCTACAATGAGCAGTTCTTC
size: once; D: .; V: TRBV9; J: TRBJ2-5; CDR3: CATSRASQQVTHDF; DNA: TGTGCCACCAGCAGAGCTAGTCAGCAAGTGACCCATGACTTC
size: many; D: .; V: TRBV11-3; J: TRBJ2-3; CDR3: CASGLEGTDTQYF; DNA: TGTGCCAGCGGCTTAGAGGGCACAGATACGCAGTATTTT
size: .; D: .; V: TRBV9; J: TRBJ2-7; CDR3: CASTRDEGYEQYF; DNA: TGTGCCAGCACTAGGGACGAGGGCTACGAGCAGTACTTC
size: .; D: .; V: TRBV9; J: TRBJ1-2; CDR3: CASSLAGGADDGHTF; DNA: TGTGCCAGCAGCTTGGCGGGGGGCGCCGACGATGGCCACACCTTC
size: .; D: .; V: TRBV7-8; J: TRBJ1-1; CDR3: CASSLEGGPDTQTEAFF; DNA: TGTGCCAGCAGCTTAGAGGGAGGTCCCGATACGCAGACTGAAGCTTTCTTT
size: .; D: .; V: TRBV7-9; J: TRBJ1-2; CDR3: CASSLTGSAGDDVTF; DNA: TGTGCCAGCAGCTTAACGGGTAGCGCCGGGGATGACGTCACCTTC
size: .; D: TRBD2; V: TRBV20-1; J: TRBJ2-1; CDR3: CSAFSLAVNEQFF; DNA: TGCAGTGCTTTCTCTCTAGCGGTCAATGAGCAGTTCTTC
size: once; D: .; V: TRBV7-9; J: TRBJ1-6; CDR3: CASSLAGGPDSQLHF; DNA: TGTGCCAGCAGCTTAGCGGGAGGTCCCGATTCGCAGCTTCACTTT
size: once; D: .; V: TRBV7-3; J: TRBJ2-3; CDR3: CASWGGGTDIQYF; DNA: TGTGCCAGCTGGGGAGGGGGCACAGACATTCAGTATTTT
size: .; D: .; V: TRBV2; J: TRBJ1-5; CDR3: CASRVGTTGTQSQHF; DNA: TGTGCCAGCAGGGTCGGGACCACAGGTACGCAGTCCCAGCATTTT
size: .; D: TRBD2; V: TRBV7-2; J: TRBJ2-5; CDR3: CACNVAGDHETQYF; DNA: TGTGCCTGCAACGTAGCGGGAGACCACGAGACCCAGTACTTC
size: .; D: TRBD2; V: TRBV7-9; J: TRBJ2-5; CDR3: CASSFQRSGGATRHETQYF; DNA: TGTGCCAGCAGCTTTCAAAGAAGCGGGGGGGCCACGCGGCACGAGACCCAGTACTTC
size: few; D: .; V: TRBV11-2; J: TRBJ2-3; CDR3: CASGEGGGYTQYF; DNA: TGTGCCAGCGGCGAGGGTGGAGGGTATACGCAGTATTTT
size: .; D: .; V: TRBV7-8; J: TRBJ1-2; CDR3: CASSLHPDGPAFSF; DNA: TGTGCCAGCAGCTTACATCCAGACGGGCCAGCCTTTTCCTTC
size: once; D: .; V: TRBV9; J: TRBJ1-1; CDR3: CASSGATGGEAIF; DNA: TGTGCCAGCAGCGGCGCTACGGGGGGTGAAGCTATCTTT
size: .; D: .; V: TRBV7-6; J: TRBJ2-7; CDR3: CASSLGAYNSPLHYF; DNA: TGTGCCAGCAGCTTGGGAGCCTATAATTCACCCCTCCACTACTTC
size: .; D: .; V: TRBV2; J: TRBJ2-3; CDR3: CASSPARGAGEETQYF; DNA: TGTGCCAGCAGTCCCGCCCGTGGGGCAGGGGAGGAGACCCAGTACTTT
size: .; D: TRBD2; V: TRBV11-1; J: TRBJ2-5; CDR3: CASSLAHGTNQETQYF; DNA: TGTGCCAGCAGCTTAGCCCACGGGACTAACCAAGAGACCCAGTACTTC
size: .; D: .; V: TRBV2; J: TRBJ1-5; CDR3: CASSLVGNQPQHF; DNA: TGTGCCAGCAGTTTGGTGGGCAATCAGCCCCAGCATTTT
size: .; D: .; V: TRBV7-9; J: TRBJ2-5; CDR3: CASSLASGTKEPHF; DNA: TGTGCCAGCAGCTTAGCCAGCGGGACAAAAGAGCCCCACTTC
size: .; D: .; V: TRBV7-6; J: TRBJ2-2; CDR3: CASTLPGVPSGPNF; DNA: TGTGCCAGCACCCTACCAGGGGTCCCCTCTGGGCCCAACTTT
size: .; D: .; V: TRBV7-8; J: TRBJ1-2; CDR3: CASSLEGDPDAQYYTF; DNA: TGTGCCAGCAGCTTAGAGGGAGACCCCGATGCGCAGTATTACACCTTC
size: .; D: .; V: TRBV19; J: TRBJ2-7; CDR3: CASSIGSGTYEQYF; DNA: TGTGCCAGTAGTATAGGGTCAGGAACCTACGAGCAGTACTTC
size: .; D: TRBD2; V: TRBV20-1; J: TRBJ2-1; CDR3: CSARHLAGGTRDEQFF; DNA: TGCAGTGCTAGACACCTAGCGGGGGGGACACGGGATGAGCAGTTCTTC
size: once; D: .; V: TRBV5-4; J: TRBJ2-1; CDR3: CASTDGPETYNEQFF; DNA: TGTGCCAGCACCGACGGCCCGGAAACCTACAATGAGCAGTTCTTC
size: .; D: .; V: TRBV29-1; J: TRBJ1-2; CDR3: CSVGRADGYTF; DNA: TGCAGCGTTGGGAGGGCGGATGGCTACACCTTC
size: .; D: .; V: TRBV5-5; J: TRBJ2-3; CDR3: CASSPDRRPDTQYF; DNA: TGTGCCAGCAGCCCCGACAGACGTCCCGATACGCAGTATTTT
size: .; D: .; V: TRBV9; J: TRBJ2-7; CDR3: CASSVSEWLTYAQYF; DNA: TGTGCCAGCAGCGTAAGCGAATGGCTGACCTACGCGCAGTACTTT